This TCR beta chain was captured by sequencing in a study of immune characteristics of hereditary and idiopathic chronic pancreatitis. Study conclusions and caveats: Versus controls, both chronic pancreatitis groups showed increased diversity and reduced clonality.

Remarks on this clone: The antigen is unknown.

Total pancreatectomy with islet autotransplantation was the source of the chronic pancreatitis pancreas tissue. Deletions cut 2 bases from V and 6 bases from J, with 16 bases between. The CDR3 has 16 residues. Germline loops: CDR1 SNHLY, CDR2 FYNNEI. Measured with immunoSEQ multiplex PCR; TCRdb has only the in-frame clones, and not every one. The sample yields 1,000 or so clones, roughly 70% seen once. V is TRBV2 and J is TRBJ2-2; no firm D call. The specimen was pancreas tissue with idiopathic chronic pancreatitis. This receptor was identified in a human donor with chronic pancreatitis. The CDR3 DNA follows: TGTGCCAGCAGTGAAACCTGGACGGGTGGAGCCGGGGAGCTGTTTTTT. This encodes CASSETWTGGAGELFF.